This T cell receptor beta chain emerged from a study of blood T cell repertoires in COVID-19. Overall study: Sites in the United States, Italy and Spain provided acute and convalescent COVID-19 samples. PBMCs, B-cell-depleted T cells, or T cells were the source of the cDNA or gDNA that made up the material.

This clone was seen once. V was cut by 0 bases and J by 0 bases, with 8 bases left in between. The CDR3 extends over 15 amino acids. Per germline, CDR1 SGHDN and CDR2 FVKESK. Per the study methods: Amplified reference gene primers provided the basis for estimating nucleated cell counts. Measured with immunoSEQ multiplex PCR; TCRdb has only the in-frame clones, and not every one. V, J and clone size were drawn from that table, and D and trimming were deduced from the DNA. The table has tens of thousands of clones, 65% to 85% seen once. Sequencing input: peripheral blood. This chain links TRBV14 with TRBJ2-5, with no clear D. This clonotype was sampled from a man older than 75 with active or convalescent COVID-19. CDR3 nucleotide sequence: TGTGCCAGCAGCCAAGATTCGTTGTACCAAGAGACCCAGTACTTC. Translating it yields CASSQDSLYQETQYF.